The clone carrying this TCR beta chain came up many times. The antigen remains unidentified. The V and J ends lost 6 bases and 5 bases respectively, with 7 bases between them. Germline values: CDR1 MNHNS, CDR2 SASEGT. The CDR3 has 11 residues. Profiled with immunoSEQ multiplex PCR; TCRdb holds only in-frame clones, not every one. The sample has some 150,000 clones, just over 85% seen once. This sample was taken from a study of cytomegalovirus exposure and HLA in healthy donors. The study drew the donors from its roughly 120-subject validation cohort, separate from the roughly 670-subject first cohort. General study results and limits: The authors enumerated roughly 180 TCR beta chains as linked to cytomegalovirus. Diagnosis of cytomegalovirus status made by the classifier reportedly showed high specificity and sensitivity. The authors confirmed in vitro that three CMV-associated chains were specific for CMV antigens.

This sequence originates from a human donor in good health. Sequences were obtained from PBMCs. The chain uses TRBV6-1 and TRBJ1-1, with unresolved D. CDR3 residues: CASREETEAFF. CDR3 coding DNA: TGTGCCAGCAGGGAGGAGACTGAAGCTTTCTTT.